This T cell receptor beta chain was observed in a study of pediatric ulcerative colitis. Across the study: Seven or eight patients showed pancolitis and two showed left-sided colitis.

Sequencing used immunoSEQ multiplex PCR; TCRdb keeps in-frame clones, though not all of them. Of roughly 64,000 clones listed, roughly nine tenths are singletons. CDR3 length: 13 residues. The germline V gene encodes CDR1 SSHAT and CDR2 FNYEAQ (reference sequence). This clone was observed a handful of times. What it binds is unknown. At one end, the junction sequence differs from germline, possibly due to a read error. Ulcerative colitis patients received no immunosuppressive medication before the diagnostic colonoscopy. Study-level results: Blood samples from a couple of patients yielded substantially fewer templates and were excluded from blood-rectal overlap analysis.

This TCR came from a boy aged 10-17 years with severe ulcerative colitis. Sequencing was performed on blood. The V gene is TRBV7-7, the J gene TRBJ1-5, with D possibly TRBD1 on 5 matching bases. The CDR3 here is CASSPGEDQPQHF. DNA of the CDR3: TGTGCTAGCAGCCCGGGGGAGGACCAGCCCCAGCATTTT.